A single sample is the source of the 10 T cell receptor beta chains below, sequenced in a study of Tregs in tolerant kidney transplant recipients. Profiling relied on immunoSEQ multiplex PCR, and the TCRdb table lists in-frame clones only, not all of them. The sample spans 45,000 to 55,000 clones; the ten largest clones claim 0.7% to 0.95%. The sample in question was CD4+ T cells from blood, obtained before the transplant. These receptors came from a human donor who received a combined kidney and bone marrow transplant.

To note about this clone: The read gets to within 3 residues of the CDR3 end, and the germline J gene fills in the rest. The V gene is TRBV2, the J gene TRBJ1-3, with D unresolved. The CDR3 has 12 residues. Germline CDR1 and CDR2: SNHLY and FYNNEI. CDR3 DNA (partial): TGTGCCAGCAGGCAGTCTTTGGCAACC. Translation gives CASRQSLAT. The CDR3 reads in full as CASRQSLATIYF.

As concerns this clone: Sequencing ends 3 residues short of the CDR3 end; the germline J gene provides the rest. The V call is TRBV7-6, the J call TRBJ2-2; 14 bases are shared with TRBD2. The germline CDR1 and CDR2 sequences are SGHVS and FNYEAQ. CDR3 length: 17 amino acids. The J segment lost 3 bases and the V segment lost 5 bases, leaving 5 bases of the junction unmatched. The CDR3: CASSGTSGRGYTGELFF. The sequenced part of the CDR3 DNA is TGTGCCAGCAGCGGGACTAGCGGGAGAGGTTACACCGGGGAG.

As regards this clone: The read falls 3 residues short of the CDR3 end, and the missing part is taken from the germline J gene. The chain has TRBV20-1 and TRBJ2-7; D might be TRBD1 (6 bases). CDR3 length: 16 amino acids. Germline CDR1 is DFQATT and CDR2 is SNEGSKA (reference sequence). V was trimmed by 3 bases and J by 4 bases, leaving 22 bases between them. The CDR3 region is CSASGGRWDIRYEQYF. The covered CDR3 bases are TGCAGTGCTAGTGGTGGGCGTTGGGACATACGATACGAG.

In regard to this clone: The CDR3 extends 3 residues past the end of the read, so its final part is completed from the germline J gene. V is TRBV20-1 and J is TRBJ2-7, with TRBD2 as a possible D gene (6 bases). Germline V gene lookup returns CDR1 DFQATT and CDR2 SNEGSKA (reference sequence). Trimming stripped 0 bases from V and 5 bases from J, with 17 bases between. The CDR3 has 15 amino acids. The part of the CDR3 DNA that was read is TGCAGTGCTAGAGAGCTCCGCCACCCGGGGGACGAG. It translates to CSARELRHPGDE. The CDR3 as a whole reads CSARELRHPGDEQYF.

In regard to this clone: The read ends 3 residues before the CDR3 terminus; that terminus is restored from the germline J gene. The chain carries TRBV20-1 and TRBJ1-5, with D tentatively TRBD1 (6 bases). V gave up 4 bases and J gave up 0 bases, with 16 bases separating them. The CDR3 covers 16 residues. The germline V gene encodes CDR1 DFQATT and CDR2 SNEGSKA (reference sequence). CDR3 residues: CSATPRDNYSNQPQHF. Partial CDR3 DNA: TGCAGTGCTACCCCCCGGGACAACTATAGCAATCAGCCC.

Remarks on this clone: The read ends 3 residues shy of where the CDR3 ends; the end is completed using the germline J gene. V and J are TRBV7-6 and TRBJ1-3; maybe TRBD1 (6 bases). This CDR3 comprises 17 residues. From germline, CDR1 is SGHVS and CDR2 FNYEAQ. V was pared by 5 bases and J by 0 bases, with 17 bases between. CDR3 protein: CASSPTVETGSGNTIYF. The sequenced part of the CDR3 DNA is TGTGCCAGCAGCCCCACTGTAGAGACAGGCTCTGGAAACACC.

Note on this clone: The read comes to an end 3 residues before the CDR3 does, leaving the germline J gene to fill in the end. The chain recombines TRBV20-1 with TRBJ2-7; 12 nucleotides match TRBD1. V shed 6 bases and J 6 bases; nucleotides not matched to a gene: 9. Germline values: CDR1 DFQATT, CDR2 SNEGSKA (reference sequence). This CDR3 comprises 14 residues. The covered CDR3 bases are TGCAGTGCGCTTGGGGACAGGGGGCCCCTCGAG. Its translation is CSALGDRGPLE. The whole CDR3 protein is CSALGDRGPLEQYF.

In regard to this clone: The missing CDR3 end, 3 residues past where the read stops, is filled in from the germline J gene. The chain employs TRBV20-1 and TRBJ2-3, with 10 bases aligning to TRBD2. CDR3 length equals 13 residues. J gave up 6 bases and V 2 bases, and 2 bases lay outside the gene matches. Germline CDR1 DFQATT, CDR2 SNEGSKA (reference sequence). The CDR3 bases that were read are TGCAGTGCTAGACTAGCGGGAGTTGATACG. It translates to CSARLAGVDT. The whole CDR3 reads CSARLAGVDTQYF.

Concerning this clone: The CDR3 is cut off 3 residues early in the read; its end comes from the germline J gene. V usage is TRBV7-2 and J usage is TRBJ1-2; tentative D call: TRBD1 (5 bases). The length of the CDR3 is 14 residues. Germline CDR1 and CDR2: SGHTA and FQGNSA. V lost 2 bases and J 4 bases, leaving 11 bases between the germline ends. The covered CDR3 bases are TGTGCCAGCAGCTTAAGAGGACAAGGCTATGGC. The encoded protein is CASSLRGQGYG. The complete CDR3 reads CASSLRGQGYGYTF.

In the case of this clone: The CDR3 is cut off 3 residues early in the read; its end comes from the germline J gene. This sequence joins TRBV18 and TRBJ2-5; TRBD2 agrees at 9 bases. Germline loops: CDR1 KGHSH, CDR2 LQKENI. CDR3 length: 15 amino acids. V was pared by 4 bases and J by 1 base, with 4 bases of the junction left unmatched. CDR3 DNA, as far as it was read: TGTGCCAGCTCACTAGGGACTAGCCTCCAAGAGACC. Encoded protein: CASSLGTSLQET. The full CDR3 protein reads CASSLGTSLQETQYF.